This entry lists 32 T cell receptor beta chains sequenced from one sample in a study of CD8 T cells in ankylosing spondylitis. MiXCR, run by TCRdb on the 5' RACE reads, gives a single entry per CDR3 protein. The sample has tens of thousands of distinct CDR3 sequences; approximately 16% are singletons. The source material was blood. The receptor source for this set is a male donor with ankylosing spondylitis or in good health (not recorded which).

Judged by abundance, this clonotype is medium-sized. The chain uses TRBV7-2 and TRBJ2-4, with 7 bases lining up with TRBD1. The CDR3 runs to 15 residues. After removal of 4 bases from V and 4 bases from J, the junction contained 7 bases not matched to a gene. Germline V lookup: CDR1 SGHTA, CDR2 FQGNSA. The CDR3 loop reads CASSSTMDRKNIQYF. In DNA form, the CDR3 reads TGTGCCAGCAGCTCGACGATGGACAGGAAAAACATTCAGTACTTC.

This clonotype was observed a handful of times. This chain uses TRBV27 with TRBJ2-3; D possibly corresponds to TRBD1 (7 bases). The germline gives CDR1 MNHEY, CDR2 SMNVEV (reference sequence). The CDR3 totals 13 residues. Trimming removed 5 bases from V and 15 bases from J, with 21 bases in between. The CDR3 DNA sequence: TGTGCCAGCAGTCTGACTGGAGGGGGCCCTTCCTATTTT. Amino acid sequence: CASSLTGGGPSYF.

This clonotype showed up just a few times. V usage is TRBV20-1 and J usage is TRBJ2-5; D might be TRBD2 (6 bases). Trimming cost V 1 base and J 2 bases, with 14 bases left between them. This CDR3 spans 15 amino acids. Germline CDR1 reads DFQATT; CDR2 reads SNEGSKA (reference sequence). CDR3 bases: TGCAGTGCTAGAGCGTACAGGAGGGCACAAGAGACCCAGTACTTC. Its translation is CSARAYRRAQETQYF.

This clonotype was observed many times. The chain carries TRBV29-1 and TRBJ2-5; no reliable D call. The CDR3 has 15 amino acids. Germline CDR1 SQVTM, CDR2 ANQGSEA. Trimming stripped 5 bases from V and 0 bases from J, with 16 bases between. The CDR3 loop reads CSVQWGNLYQETQYF. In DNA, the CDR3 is TGCAGCGTTCAGTGGGGAAACCTGTACCAAGAGACCCAGTACTTC.

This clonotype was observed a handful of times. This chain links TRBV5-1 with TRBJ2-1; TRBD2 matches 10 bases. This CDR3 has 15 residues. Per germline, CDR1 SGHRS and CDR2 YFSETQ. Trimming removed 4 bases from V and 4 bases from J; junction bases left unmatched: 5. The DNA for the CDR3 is TGCGCCAGCAGCCAACTAGCGGGATTTTACAATGAGCAGTTCTTC. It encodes CASSQLAGFYNEQFF.

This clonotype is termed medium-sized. In nucleotides, the CDR3 is TGCAGTGCTTACACTCGGGGCACAGATACGCAGTATTTT. Protein sequence: CSAYTRGTDTQYF. The V call is TRBV20-1, the J call TRBJ2-3, with D unclear. Germline assignment: CDR1 DFQATT and CDR2 SNEGSKA (reference sequence). The germline V and J ends were trimmed by 5 bases and 1 base, with 10 bases remaining between them. The CDR3 has 13 amino acids.

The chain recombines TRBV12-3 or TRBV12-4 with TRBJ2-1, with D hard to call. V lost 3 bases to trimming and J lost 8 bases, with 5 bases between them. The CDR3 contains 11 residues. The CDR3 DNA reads TGTGCCAGCAGTTTTGTTGATGAGCAGTTCTTC. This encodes CASSFVDEQFF.

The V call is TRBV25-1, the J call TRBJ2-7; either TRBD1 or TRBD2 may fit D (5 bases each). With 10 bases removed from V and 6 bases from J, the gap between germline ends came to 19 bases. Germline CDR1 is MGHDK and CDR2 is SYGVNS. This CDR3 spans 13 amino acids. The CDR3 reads CANSSKAGSEQYF. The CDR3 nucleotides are TGTGCCAACAGCTCAAAGGCAGGGAGCGAGCAGTACTTC.

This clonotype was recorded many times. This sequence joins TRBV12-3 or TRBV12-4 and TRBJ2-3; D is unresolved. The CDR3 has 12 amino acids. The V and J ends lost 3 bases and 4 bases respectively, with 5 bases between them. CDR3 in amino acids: CASSLTADTQYF. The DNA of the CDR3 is TGTGCCAGCAGTTTGACGGCAGATACGCAGTATTTT.

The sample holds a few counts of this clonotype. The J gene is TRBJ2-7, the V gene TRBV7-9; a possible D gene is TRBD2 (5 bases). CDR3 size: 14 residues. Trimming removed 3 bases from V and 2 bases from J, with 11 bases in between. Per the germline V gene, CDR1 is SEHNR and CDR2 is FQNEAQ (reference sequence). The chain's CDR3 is CASSFRGSTYEQYF. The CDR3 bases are TGTGCCAGCAGCTTTCGAGGGAGCACCTACGAGCAGTACTTC.

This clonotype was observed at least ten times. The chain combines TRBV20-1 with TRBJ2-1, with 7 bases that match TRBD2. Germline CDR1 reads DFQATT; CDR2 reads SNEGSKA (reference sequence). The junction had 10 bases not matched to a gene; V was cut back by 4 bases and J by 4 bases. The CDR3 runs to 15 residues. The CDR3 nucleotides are TGCAGTGCTACCAACCTGGGACTAAGGTACAATGAGCAGTTCTTC. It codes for CSATNLGLRYNEQFF.

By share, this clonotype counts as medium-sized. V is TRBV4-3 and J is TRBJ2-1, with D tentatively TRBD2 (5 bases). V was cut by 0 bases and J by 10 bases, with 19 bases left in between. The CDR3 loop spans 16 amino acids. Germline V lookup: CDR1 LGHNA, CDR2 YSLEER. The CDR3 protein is CASSQERTGVFGEQFF. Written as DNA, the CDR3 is TGCGCCAGCAGCCAAGAAAGGACTGGGGTATTTGGGGAGCAGTTCTTC.

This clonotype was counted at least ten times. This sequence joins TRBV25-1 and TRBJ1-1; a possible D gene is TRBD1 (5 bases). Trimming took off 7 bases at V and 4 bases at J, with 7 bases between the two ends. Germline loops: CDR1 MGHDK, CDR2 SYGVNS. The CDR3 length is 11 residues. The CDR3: CASKRGTEAFF. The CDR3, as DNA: TGTGCCAGCAAAAGGGGCACTGAAGCTTTCTTT.

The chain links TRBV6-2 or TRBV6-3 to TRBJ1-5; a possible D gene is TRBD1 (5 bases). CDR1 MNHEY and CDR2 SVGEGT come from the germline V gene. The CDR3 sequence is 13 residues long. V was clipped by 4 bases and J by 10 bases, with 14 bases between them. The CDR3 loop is CASSSGPPGPQHF. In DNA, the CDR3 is TGTGCCAGCAGTTCGGGACCCCCGGGTCCCCAGCATTTT.

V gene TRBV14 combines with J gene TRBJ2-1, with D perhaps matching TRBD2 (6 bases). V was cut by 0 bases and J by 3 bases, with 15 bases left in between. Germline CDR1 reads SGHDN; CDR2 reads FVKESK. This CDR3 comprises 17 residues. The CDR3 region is CASSQDVGTGVYNEQFF. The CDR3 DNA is TGTGCCAGCAGCCAAGATGTTGGGACTGGCGTCTACAATGAGCAGTTCTTC.

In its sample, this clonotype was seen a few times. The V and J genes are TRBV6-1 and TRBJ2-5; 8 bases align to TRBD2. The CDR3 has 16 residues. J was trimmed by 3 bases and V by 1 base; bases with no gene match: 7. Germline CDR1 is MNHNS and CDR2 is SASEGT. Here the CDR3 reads CASSEGVLAGKETQYF. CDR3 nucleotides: TGTGCCAGCAGTGAAGGGGTTTTAGCGGGAAAAGAGACCCAGTACTTC.

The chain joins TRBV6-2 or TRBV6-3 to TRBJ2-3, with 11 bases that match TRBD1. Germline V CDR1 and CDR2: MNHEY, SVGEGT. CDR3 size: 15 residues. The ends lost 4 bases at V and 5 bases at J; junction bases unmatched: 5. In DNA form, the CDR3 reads TGTGCCAGCAGTTTCGGACAGGGGGCTGGAGATACGCAGTATTTT. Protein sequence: CASSFGQGAGDTQYF.

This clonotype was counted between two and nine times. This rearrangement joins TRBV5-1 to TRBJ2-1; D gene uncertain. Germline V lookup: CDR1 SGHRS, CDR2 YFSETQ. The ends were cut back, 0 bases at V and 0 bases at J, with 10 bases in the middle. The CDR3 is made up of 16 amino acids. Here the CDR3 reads CASSLALPSSYNEQFF. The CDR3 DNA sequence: TGCGCCAGCAGCTTGGCACTACCAAGCTCCTACAATGAGCAGTTCTTC. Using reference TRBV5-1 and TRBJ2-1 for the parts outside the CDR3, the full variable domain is KAGVTQTPRYLIKTRGQQVTLSCSPISGHRSVSWYQQTPGQGLQFLFEYFSETQRNKGNFPGRFSGRQFSNSRSEMNVSTLELGDSALYLCASSLALPSSYNEQFFGPGTRLTVL.

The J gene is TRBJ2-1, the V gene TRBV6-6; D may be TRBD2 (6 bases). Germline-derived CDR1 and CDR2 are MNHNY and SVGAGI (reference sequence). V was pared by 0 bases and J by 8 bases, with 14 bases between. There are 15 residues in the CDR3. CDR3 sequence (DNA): TGTGCCAGCAGTTACTCCTCGGAGGGATGGGATGAGCAGTTCTTC. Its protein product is CASSYSSEGWDEQFF.

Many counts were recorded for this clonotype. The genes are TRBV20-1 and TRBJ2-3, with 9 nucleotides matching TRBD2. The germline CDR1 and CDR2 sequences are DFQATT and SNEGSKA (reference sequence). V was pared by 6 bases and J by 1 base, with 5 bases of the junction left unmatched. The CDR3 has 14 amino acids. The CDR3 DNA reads TGCAGTGCCCCCCGGACTAGCGGCACAGATACGCAGTATTTT. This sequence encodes CSAPRTSGTDTQYF.

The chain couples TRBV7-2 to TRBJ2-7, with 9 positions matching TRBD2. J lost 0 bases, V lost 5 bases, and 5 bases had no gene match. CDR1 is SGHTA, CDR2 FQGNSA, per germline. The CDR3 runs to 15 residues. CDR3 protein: CASSGSSGTSYEQYF. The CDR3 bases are TGTGCCAGCAGCGGGTCTAGCGGGACCTCCTACGAGCAGTACTTC.

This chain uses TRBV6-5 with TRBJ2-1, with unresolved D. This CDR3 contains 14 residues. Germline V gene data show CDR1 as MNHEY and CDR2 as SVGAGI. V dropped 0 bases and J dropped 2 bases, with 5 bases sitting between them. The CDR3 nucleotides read TGTGCCAGCAGTTACTCGCTGGCCTACAATGAGCAGTTCTTC. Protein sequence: CASSYSLAYNEQFF.

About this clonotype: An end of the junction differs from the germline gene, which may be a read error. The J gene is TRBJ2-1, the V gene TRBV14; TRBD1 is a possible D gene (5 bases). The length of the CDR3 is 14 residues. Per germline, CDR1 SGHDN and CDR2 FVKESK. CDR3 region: CAISQGAPGDEQFF. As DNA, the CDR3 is TGTGCCATCAGCCAAGGGGCCCCTGGGGATGAGCAGTTCTTC.

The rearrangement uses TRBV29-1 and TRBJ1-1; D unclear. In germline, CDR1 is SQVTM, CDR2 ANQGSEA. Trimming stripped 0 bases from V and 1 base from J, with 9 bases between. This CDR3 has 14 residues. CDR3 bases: TGCAGCGTTGAAGATCTTGAGAGGAACACTGAAGCTTTCTTT. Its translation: CSVEDLERNTEAFF.

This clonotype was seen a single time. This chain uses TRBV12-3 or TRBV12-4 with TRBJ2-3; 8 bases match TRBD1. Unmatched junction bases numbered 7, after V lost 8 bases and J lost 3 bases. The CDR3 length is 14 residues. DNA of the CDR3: TGTGCCAGCGGAGACAGGGGTGGTACAGATACGCAGTATTTT. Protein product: CASGDRGGTDTQYF.

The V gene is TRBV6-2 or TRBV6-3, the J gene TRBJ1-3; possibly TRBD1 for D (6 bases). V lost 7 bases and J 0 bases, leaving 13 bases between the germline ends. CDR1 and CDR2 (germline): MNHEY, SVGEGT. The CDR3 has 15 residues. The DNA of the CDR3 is TGTGCCAGCAACAGGGACCGCGCCTCTGGAAACACCATATATTTT. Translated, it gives CASNRDRASGNTIYF.

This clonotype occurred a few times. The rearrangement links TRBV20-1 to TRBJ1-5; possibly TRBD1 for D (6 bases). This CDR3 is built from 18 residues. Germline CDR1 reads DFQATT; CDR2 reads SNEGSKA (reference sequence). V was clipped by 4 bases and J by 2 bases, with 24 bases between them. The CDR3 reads CSATKPRRGAEGNQPQHF. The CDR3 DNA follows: TGCAGTGCTACTAAACCGAGGCGGGGGGCAGAAGGCAATCAGCCCCAGCATTTT.

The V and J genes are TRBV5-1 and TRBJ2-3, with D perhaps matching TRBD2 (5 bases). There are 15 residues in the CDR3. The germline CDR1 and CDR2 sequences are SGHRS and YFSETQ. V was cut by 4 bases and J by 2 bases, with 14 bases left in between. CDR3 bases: TGCGCCAGCAGCCCGAGAGGGCCCCCCACAGATACGCAGTATTTT. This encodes CASSPRGPPTDTQYF.

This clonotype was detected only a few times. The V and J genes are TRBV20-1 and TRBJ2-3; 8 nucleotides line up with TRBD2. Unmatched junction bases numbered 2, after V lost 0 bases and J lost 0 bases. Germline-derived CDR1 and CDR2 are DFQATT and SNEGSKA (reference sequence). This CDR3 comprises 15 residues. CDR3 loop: CSARDSGDSTDTQYF. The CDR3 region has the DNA TGCAGTGCTAGAGATAGCGGGGACAGCACAGATACGCAGTATTTT.

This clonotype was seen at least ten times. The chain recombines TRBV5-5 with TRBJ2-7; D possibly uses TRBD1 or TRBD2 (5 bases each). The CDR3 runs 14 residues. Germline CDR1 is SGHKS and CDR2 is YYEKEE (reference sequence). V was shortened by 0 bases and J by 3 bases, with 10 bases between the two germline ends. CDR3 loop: CASSLAGTHYEQYV. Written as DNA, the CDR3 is TGTGCCAGCAGCTTGGCTGGGACCCACTACGAGCAGTACGTC.

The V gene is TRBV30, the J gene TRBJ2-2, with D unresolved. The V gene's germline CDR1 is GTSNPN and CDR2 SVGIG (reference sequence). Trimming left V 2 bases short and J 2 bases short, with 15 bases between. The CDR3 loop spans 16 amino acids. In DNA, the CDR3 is TGTGCCTGGAGTTTCGAGCGAGATCCAAACACCGGGGAGCTGTTTTTT. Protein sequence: CAWSFERDPNTGELFF.

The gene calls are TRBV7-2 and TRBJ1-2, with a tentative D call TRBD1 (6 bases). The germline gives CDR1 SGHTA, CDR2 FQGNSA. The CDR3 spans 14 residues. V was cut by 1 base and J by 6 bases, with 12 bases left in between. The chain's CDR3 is CASSLVQGSDGYTF. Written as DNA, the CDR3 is TGTGCCAGCAGCTTAGTACAGGGTTCGGATGGCTACACCTTC.